This TCR beta chain was profiled in a study of response to subunit inactivated influenza vaccine (dated by TCRdb to between 2017 and 2018). A note on the overall study: To follow how T cells responded to a trivalent subunit inactivated influenza vaccine, the researchers relied on deep quantitative profiling of the T cell receptor repertoire.

Preparation of the library involved RT-PCR. Sequencing used an Illumina HiSeq 2500. Through fastp at Q25 and MiXCR, TCRdb rebuilt clones from the public reads, retaining in-frame beta chains. Rows with a matching CDR3 protein are joined into one entry that keeps the most common DNA and genes. In this sample the table shows some 640,000 distinct CDR3 sequences, about 15% of which occur a single time. Together, the top ten hold around 7% of the sample. This clonotype was found many times. This clone's antigen is unknown. Base qualities are missing; no much larger clone stands one base away. Overall study results and their limits: It was suggested by the authors that each seasonal influenza vaccination may recruit only a limited number of new T cells.

CDR3 length: 14 amino acids, cysteine to phenylalanine. Only the CDR3 part of the read is kept: 42 bases, read in frame from the first base. Based on the germline V gene, the CDR1 and CDR2 sequences are SGHRS and YFSETQ. Trimming at the junction amounts to 0 bases on V and 1 base on J, and the germline ends lie 8 bases apart. Recombination linked TRBV5-1 to TRBJ2-7; the D gene is perhaps TRBD1, from 6 matching bases. The clonotype was recovered from a man aged 50 to 60 who received an inactivated influenza vaccine. Donor details come from another sample of the same person, matched by shared clones. Sequencing used PBMCs from blood, obtained 14 to 15 days before vaccination. The DNA sequence is given as TGCGCCAGCAGCTTGGCGACAGGTTCCTACGAGCAGTACTTC. Its protein product is CASSLATGSYEQYF.